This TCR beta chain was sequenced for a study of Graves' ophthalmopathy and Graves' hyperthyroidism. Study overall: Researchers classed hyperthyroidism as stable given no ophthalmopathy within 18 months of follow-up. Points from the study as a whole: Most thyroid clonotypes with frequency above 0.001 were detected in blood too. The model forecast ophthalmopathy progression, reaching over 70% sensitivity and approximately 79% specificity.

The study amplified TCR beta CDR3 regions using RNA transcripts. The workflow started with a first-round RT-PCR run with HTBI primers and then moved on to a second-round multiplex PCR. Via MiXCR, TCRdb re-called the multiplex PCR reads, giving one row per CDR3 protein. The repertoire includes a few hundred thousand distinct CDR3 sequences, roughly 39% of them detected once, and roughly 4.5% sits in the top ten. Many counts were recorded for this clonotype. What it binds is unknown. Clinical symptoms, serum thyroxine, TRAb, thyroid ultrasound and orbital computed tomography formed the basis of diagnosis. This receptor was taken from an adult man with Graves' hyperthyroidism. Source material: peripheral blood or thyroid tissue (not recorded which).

The CDR3 DNA reads as TGTGCCATCAGGACACCCGCTAACGCCAGAGGTTTCACTGAAGCTTTCTTT. Translating it yields CAIRTPANARGFTEAFF. The chain uses TRBV10-3 and TRBJ1-1; unclear D gene. V lost 6 bases and J lost 4, with 24 bases in between. The CDR3 consists of 17 residues. Germline values: CDR1 ENHRY, CDR2 SYGVKD.